The clone carrying this TCR beta chain was detected ten times or more. Each cDNA held unique molecular identifiers, and template switching gave it a universal primer site. TCRdb reprocessed the 5' RACE reads via MiXCR and lists one record per CDR3 protein. Of roughly 480,000 distinct CDR3 sequences detected, 24% appear once; the ten largest clones hold about 3%. The record originates from a study of identical twins. The V gene's germline CDR1 is GTSNPN and CDR2 SVGIG (reference sequence). This CDR3 comprises 12 residues. Trimming cost V 5 bases and J 4 bases; bases outside gene matches: 3. The same sample was also used in a study of T cells expressing NK-cell markers. This second study notes: Dominance of the CD3+CD56-NKG2C+ fraction by these clonotypes also held in several donors.

The sequenced sample consisted of CD4+ T cells sorted from blood. The source of this sequence is a woman younger than 35 in good health. This chain links TRBV30 with TRBJ1-2, with 8 bases lining up with TRBD1. The chain's CDR3 is CAWGDRGYGYTF. In DNA form, the CDR3 reads TGTGCCTGGGGCGACAGGGGCTATGGCTACACCTTC.